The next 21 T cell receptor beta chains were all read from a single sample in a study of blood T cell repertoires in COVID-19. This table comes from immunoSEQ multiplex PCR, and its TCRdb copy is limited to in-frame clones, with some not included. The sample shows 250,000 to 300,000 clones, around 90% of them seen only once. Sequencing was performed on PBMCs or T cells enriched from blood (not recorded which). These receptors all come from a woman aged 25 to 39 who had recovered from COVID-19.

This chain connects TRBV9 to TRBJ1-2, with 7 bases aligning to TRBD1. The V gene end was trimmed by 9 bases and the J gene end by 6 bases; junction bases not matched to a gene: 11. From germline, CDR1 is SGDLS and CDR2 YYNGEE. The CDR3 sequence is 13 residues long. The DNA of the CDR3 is TGTGCCATCCGGACCAACAGGGGCGATGGCTACACCTTC. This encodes CAIRTNRGDGYTF.

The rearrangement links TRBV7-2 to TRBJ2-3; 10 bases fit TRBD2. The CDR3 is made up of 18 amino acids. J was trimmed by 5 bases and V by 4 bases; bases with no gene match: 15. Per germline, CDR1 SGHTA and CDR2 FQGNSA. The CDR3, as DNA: TGTGCCAGCAGCTCCACCCTTCAAAGCGGGAGGGCCGGAGATACGCAGTATTTT. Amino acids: CASSSTLQSGRAGDTQYF. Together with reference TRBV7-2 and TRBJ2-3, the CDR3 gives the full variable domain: GAGVSQSPSNKVTEKGKDVELRCDPISGHTALYWYRQSLGQGLEFLIYFQGNSAPDKSGLPSDRFSAERTGGSVSTLTIQRTQQEDSAVYLCASSSTLQSGRAGDTQYFGPGTRLTVL.

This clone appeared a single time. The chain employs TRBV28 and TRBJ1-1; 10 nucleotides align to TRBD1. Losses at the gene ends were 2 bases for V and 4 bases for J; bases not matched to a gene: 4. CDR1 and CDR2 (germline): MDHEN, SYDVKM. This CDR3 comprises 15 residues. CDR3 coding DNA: TGTGCCAGCAGTTTACCCGGACAGGGGGGCACTGAAGCTTTCTTT. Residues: CASSLPGQGGTEAFF.

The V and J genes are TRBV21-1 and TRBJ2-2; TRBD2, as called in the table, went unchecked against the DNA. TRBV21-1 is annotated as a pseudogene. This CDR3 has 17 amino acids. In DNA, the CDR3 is TGTGCCAGCAGCAAAGAGAGGACTAGCGGGAGTCTGGGGGAGCTGTTTTTT. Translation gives CASSKERTSGSLGELFF.

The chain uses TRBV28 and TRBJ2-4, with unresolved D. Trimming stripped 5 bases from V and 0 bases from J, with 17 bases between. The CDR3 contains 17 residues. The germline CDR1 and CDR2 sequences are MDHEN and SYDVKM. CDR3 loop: CASSPSVPIIAKNIQYF. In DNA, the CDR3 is TGTGCCAGCAGTCCCTCGGTCCCAATTATAGCCAAAAACATTCAGTACTTC.

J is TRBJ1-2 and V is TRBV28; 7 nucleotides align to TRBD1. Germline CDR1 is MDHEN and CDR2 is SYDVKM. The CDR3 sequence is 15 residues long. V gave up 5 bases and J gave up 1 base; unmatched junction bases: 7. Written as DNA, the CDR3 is TGTGCCAGCAGTCTCTGGACAGGATTTAACTATGGCTACACCTTC. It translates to CASSLWTGFNYGYTF.

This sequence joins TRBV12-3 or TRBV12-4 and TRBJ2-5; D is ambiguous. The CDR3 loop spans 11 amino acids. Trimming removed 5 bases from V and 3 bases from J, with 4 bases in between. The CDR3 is CASSPKETQYF. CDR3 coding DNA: TGTGCCAGCAGTCCTAAAGAGACCCAGTACTTC.

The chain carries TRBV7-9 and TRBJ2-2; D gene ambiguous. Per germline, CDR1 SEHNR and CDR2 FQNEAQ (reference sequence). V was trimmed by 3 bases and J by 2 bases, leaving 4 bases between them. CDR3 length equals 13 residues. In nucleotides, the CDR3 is TGTGCCAGCAGCTTGAGTAACACCGGGGAGCTGTTTTTT. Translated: CASSLSNTGELFF.

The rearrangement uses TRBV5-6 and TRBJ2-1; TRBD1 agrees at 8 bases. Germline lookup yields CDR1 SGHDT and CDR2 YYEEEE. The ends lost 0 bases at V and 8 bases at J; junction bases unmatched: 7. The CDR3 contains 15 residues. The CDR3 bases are TGTGCCAGCAGCTTGGGTGCCAGGGGGCTAGATGAGCAGTTCTTC. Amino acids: CASSLGARGLDEQFF.

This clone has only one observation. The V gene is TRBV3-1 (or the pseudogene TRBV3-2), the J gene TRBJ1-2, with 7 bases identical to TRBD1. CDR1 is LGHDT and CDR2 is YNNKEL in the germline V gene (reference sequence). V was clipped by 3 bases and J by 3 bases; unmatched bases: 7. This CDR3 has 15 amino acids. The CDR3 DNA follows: TGTGCCAGCAGCCACCAAAGAGGGGGCTACTATGGCTACACCTTC. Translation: CASSHQRGGYYGYTF.

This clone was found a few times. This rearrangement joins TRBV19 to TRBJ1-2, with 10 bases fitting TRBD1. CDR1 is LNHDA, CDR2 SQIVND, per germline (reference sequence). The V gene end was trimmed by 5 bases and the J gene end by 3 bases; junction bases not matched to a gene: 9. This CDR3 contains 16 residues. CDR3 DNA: TGTGCCAGTAGTCTCATGACAGGGGGCGACTACTATGGCTACACCTTC. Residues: CASSLMTGGDYYGYTF.

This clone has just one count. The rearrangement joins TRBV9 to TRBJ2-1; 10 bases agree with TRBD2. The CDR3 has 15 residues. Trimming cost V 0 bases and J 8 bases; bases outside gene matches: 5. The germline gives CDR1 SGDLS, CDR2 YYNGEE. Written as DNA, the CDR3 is TGTGCCAGCAGCGTAGTACTAGCGGGATCTCATGAGCAGTTCTTC. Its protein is CASSVVLAGSHEQFF.

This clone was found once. CDR3 DNA: TGCGCCAGCAGCCAAGATGGGCACTCCTCTGGAAACACCATATATTTT. This codes for CASSQDGHSSGNTIYF. V and J are TRBV4-3 and TRBJ1-3; D unresolved. The V end lost 0 bases, the J end lost 0 bases, and 9 bases lay between the germline ends. This CDR3 has 16 residues. Germline V lookup: CDR1 LGHNA, CDR2 YSLEER.

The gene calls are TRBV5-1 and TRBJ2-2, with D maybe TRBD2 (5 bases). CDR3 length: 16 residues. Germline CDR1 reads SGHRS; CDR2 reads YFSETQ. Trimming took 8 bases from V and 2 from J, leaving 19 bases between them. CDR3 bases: TGCGCCAGTTCTTATTTAGCTAGCTTTAACACCGGGGAGCTGTTTTTT. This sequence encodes CASSYLASFNTGELFF.

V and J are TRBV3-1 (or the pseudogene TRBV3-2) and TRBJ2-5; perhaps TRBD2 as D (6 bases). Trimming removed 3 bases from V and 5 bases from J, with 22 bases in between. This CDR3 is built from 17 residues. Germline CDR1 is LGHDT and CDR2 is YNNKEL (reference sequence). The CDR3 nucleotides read TGTGCCAGCAGCCAGAGGGGAGGTGTAGTGCGTTGGGAGACCCAGTACTTC. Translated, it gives CASSQRGGVVRWETQYF.

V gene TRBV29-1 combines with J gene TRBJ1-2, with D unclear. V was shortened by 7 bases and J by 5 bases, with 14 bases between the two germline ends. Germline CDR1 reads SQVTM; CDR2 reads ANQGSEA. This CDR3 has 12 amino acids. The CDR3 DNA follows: TGCAGCGGCCAGTCTGGGCCTTATGGCTACACCTTC. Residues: CSGQSGPYGYTF.

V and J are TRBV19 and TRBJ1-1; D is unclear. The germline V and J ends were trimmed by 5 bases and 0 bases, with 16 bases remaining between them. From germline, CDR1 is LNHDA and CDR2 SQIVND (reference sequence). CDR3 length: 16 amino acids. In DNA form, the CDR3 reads TGTGCCAGTAGTCCCCTAAGACCGGGATTGAACACTGAAGCTTTCTTT. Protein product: CASSPLRPGLNTEAFF.

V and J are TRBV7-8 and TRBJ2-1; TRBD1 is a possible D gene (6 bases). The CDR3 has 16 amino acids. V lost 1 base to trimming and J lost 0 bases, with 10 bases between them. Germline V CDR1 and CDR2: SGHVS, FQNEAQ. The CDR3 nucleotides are TGTGCCAGCAGCTTAGAACTACAGGGCTCCTACAATGAGCAGTTCTTC. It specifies CASSLELQGSYNEQFF.

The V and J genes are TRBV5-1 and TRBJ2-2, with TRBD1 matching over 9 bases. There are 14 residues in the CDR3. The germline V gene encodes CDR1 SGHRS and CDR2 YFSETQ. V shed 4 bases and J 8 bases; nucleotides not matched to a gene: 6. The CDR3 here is CASSPGQGMGELFF. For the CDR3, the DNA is TGCGCCAGCAGCCCGGGACAGGGTATGGGGGAGCTGTTTTTT.

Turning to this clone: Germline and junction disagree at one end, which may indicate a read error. The CDR3 protein is CASSYDGTGEAFF. For the CDR3, the DNA is TGTGCCAGCAGTTACGACGGGACAGGAGAAGCCTTCTTT. V is TRBV6-2 or TRBV6-3 and J is TRBJ1-1; 8 bases map to TRBD1. The germline CDR1 and CDR2 sequences are MNHEY and SVGEGT. The CDR3 has 13 residues.

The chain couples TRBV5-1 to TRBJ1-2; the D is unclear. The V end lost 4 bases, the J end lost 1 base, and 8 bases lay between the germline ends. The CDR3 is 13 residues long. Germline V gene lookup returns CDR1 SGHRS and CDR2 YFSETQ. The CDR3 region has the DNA TGCGCCAGCAGCACCGGACTTAACTATGGCTACACCTTC. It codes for CASSTGLNYGYTF.